These T cell receptor beta chains were read from a single sample in a study of blood T cell repertoires in COVID-19. Libraries were prepared by immunoSEQ multiplex PCR; TCRdb keeps only in-frame clonotypes and omits some of them. Among approximately 300,000 clones, about 85% were seen once, and the ten largest hold around 1.8%. The sequencing sample was made of PBMCs or T cells enriched from blood (not recorded which). The source is a woman in her twenties or thirties who had been exposed to COVID-19. Each CDR3 is given with its conserved first and last residue. A D gene is named only where the DNA matches it firmly. Size is stated for part of the rows, as once, few or many counts, or as a class when the clone is expanded.

>-|-|TRBV30|TRBJ1-4
TGTGCCTGGAGGTGGGGCGGTGAAAAACTGTTTTTT
CAWRWGGEKLFF
>-|TRBD1|TRBV28|TRBJ2-1
TGTGCCAGCAGTTCCCTAACATCCGGGACAGGGTATGGGGGTGAGCAGTTCTTC
CASSSLTSGTGYGGEQFF
>-|-|TRBV7-6|TRBJ2-1
TGTGCCAGCAGCCGGGTGAGGGCCGATGAGCAGTTCTTC
CASSRVRADEQFF
>-|-|TRBV10-3|TRBJ1-1
TGTGCCATCAACCGGGCTGAAGCTTTCTTT
CAINRAEAFF
>-|-|TRBV11-2|TRBJ1-6
TGTGCCAGCAGCTCCCTACGGAGGGCAGATTCACCCCTCCACTTT
CASSSLRRADSPLHF
>-|-|TRBV12-3/TRBV12-4|TRBJ1-2
TGTGCCAGAAGGGGGAGGGATGGCTACACCTTC
CARRGRDGYTF
>-|-|TRBV15|TRBJ1-1
TGTGCCACCAGCAGAGGAAAAGGGGCTGGGTACACTGAAGCTTTCTTT
CATSRGKGAGYTEAFF
>once|TRBD1|TRBV12-5|TRBJ2-1
TGTGCTAGTGGTCGGACAGGGGGCATCAAGCTTGCACACAATGAGCAGTTCTTC
CASGRTGGIKLAHNEQFF
>-|-|TRBV7-9|TRBJ1-5
TGTGCCAGCAGCTTAGCCGGGGGAAAGCAGCCCCAGCATTTT
CASSLAGGKQPQHF
>-|-|TRBV10-3|TRBJ2-1
TGTGCCATCAGTGAGTCGAAGGGGGGGAATGAGCAGTTCTTC
CAISESKGGNEQFF
>-|TRBD2|TRBV6-5|TRBJ2-1
TGTGCCAGCACCCCTAGCGGGAGGATAAATGAGCAGTTCTTC
CASTPSGRINEQFF
>once|-|TRBV6-1|TRBJ2-7
TGTGCCAGCAGTGAAGGGACAGTCTATTCCTACGAGCAGTACTTC
CASSEGTVYSYEQYF
>-|TRBD1|TRBV30|TRBJ1-2
TGTGCCTGGAGAAACAGGGGGCTCGGTGGCTACACCTTC
CAWRNRGLGGYTF
>-|-|TRBV11-1|TRBJ1-6
TGTGCCAGCAGCTTAGAAGGCAGGGTAAATTCACCCCTCCACTTT
CASSLEGRVNSPLHF
>-|-|TRBV14|TRBJ1-2
TGTGCCAGCAGCCAAGTCCTAGGTGTAGATGGCTACACCTTC
CASSQVLGVDGYTF
>-|-|TRBV10-3|TRBJ1-5
TGTGCCATCAGTGTCGGGGGAGGGAATCAGCCCCAGCATTTT
CAISVGGGNQPQHF
>-|-|TRBV5-1|TRBJ1-1
TGCGCCAGCAGCCCAGAGGAGCTGAACACTGAAGCTTTCTTT
CASSPEELNTEAFF
>-|TRBD2|TRBV28|TRBJ2-7
TGTGCCAGCAGTTTAAAGTTTGGGCTAGCGGGAGGGTTCTCCTACGAGCAGTACTTC
CASSLKFGLAGGFSYEQYF
>-|-|TRBV20-1|TRBJ2-7
TGCAGTGCCTTATACTCCTACGAGCAGTACTTC
CSALYSYEQYF
>-|-|TRBV28|TRBJ2-2
TGTGCCACCGTTCCCGACCCCAGGGTAGTCGGGGAGCTGTTTTTT
CATVPDPRVVGELFF
>-|TRBD1|TRBV28|TRBJ1-1
TGTGCCAGCAGTTTAATAAGAGGGGCAGGGGGCGAAGCTTTCTTT
CASSLIRGAGGEAFF
>once|-|TRBV7-2|TRBJ1-5
TGTGCCAGCAGCTTAGATACACAATATCAGCCCCAGCATTTT
CASSLDTQYQPQHF
>-|TRBD1|TRBV6-1|TRBJ1-1
TGTGCCAGCAGTGATCTTGCTAGGACAGGAGAAGCTTTCTTT
CASSDLARTGEAFF
>-|-|TRBV5-1|TRBJ2-3
TGCGCCAGCAGCTGGGGGACCGGGACTAGCACAGATACGCAGTATTTT
CASSWGTGTSTDTQYF
>-|-|TRBV28|TRBJ2-7
TGTGCCAGCAGAGAACGGGGGGCCCCAACCTACGAGCAGTACTTC
CASRERGAPTYEQYF
>few|-|TRBV28|TRBJ1-6
TGTGCCAGCAGTCCGCAATGGGCTACGAGATTTTCACCCCTCCACTTT
CASSPQWATRFSPLHF
>-|TRBD1|TRBV7-3|TRBJ1-2
TGTGCCAGCAGCTTAAGGGCTCTACAGGGGGCATACGGCTACACCTTC
CASSLRALQGAYGYTF
>-|TRBD1|TRBV28|TRBJ1-5
TGTGCCAGCAGTTCGGGACAGGGAGGGAGTCAGCCCCAGCATTTT
CASSSGQGGSQPQHF
>-|-|TRBV5-5|TRBJ2-5
TGTGCCAGCAGTCCCACGGAAGAGACCCAGTACTTC
CASSPTEETQYF
>-|TRBD1|TRBV20-1|TRBJ1-4
TGCAGTGCTAGTGAGGTCAGGGGGCGAAGGGAAAAACTGTTTTTT
CSASEVRGRREKLFF
>-|-|TRBV27|TRBJ2-1
TGTGCCAGCAGTCGTGGGCCCCACAATGAGCAGTTCTTC
CASSRGPHNEQFF
>-|-|TRBV11-2|TRBJ2-1
TGTGCCAGCAGCCTAACGGGGAATGAGCAGTTCTTC
CASSLTGNEQFF
>-|-|TRBV6-5|TRBJ1-4
TGTGCCAGCAGTCCGTATGAAAAACTGTTTTTT
CASSPYEKLFF
>-|-|TRBV28|TRBJ1-2
TGTGCCAGCAGCCTAGCAATGGCGCATGGCTACACCTTC
CASSLAMAHGYTF
>-|TRBD2|TRBV6-5|TRBJ2-3
TGTGCCAGCAGCTCGAGCGGGAGCCGCACAGATACGCAGTATTTT
CASSSSGSRTDTQYF
>-|TRBD1|TRBV30|TRBJ2-1
TGTGCCTGGAGGGCTACAGGGGGCGTCGCGAATGAGCAGTTCTTC
CAWRATGGVANEQFF
>-|-|TRBV4-1|TRBJ2-3
TGCGCCAGCAGCCAGTCGACAGAGTCCCGCACAGATACGCAGTATTTT
CASSQSTESRTDTQYF
>-|TRBD1|TRBV12-3/TRBV12-4|TRBJ1-1
TGTGCCAGCAATCGCCGACAGGGCGCTGAAGCTTTCTTT
CASNRRQGAEAFF
>once|TRBD2|TRBV2|TRBJ2-2
TGTGCCAGCAGTGAAATAGCGGGGGAAACCGGGGAGCTGTTTTTT
CASSEIAGETGELFF
>-|TRBD1|TRBV24-1|TRBJ2-5
TGTGCCACCAGTGATCAACAGGGGGCCGAGGAGACCCAGTACTTC
CATSDQQGAEETQYF
>-|TRBD1|TRBV5-5|TRBJ2-5
TGTGCCAGCAGCTTGGGGGGACAGGAAGAGACCCAGTACTTC
CASSLGGQEETQYF
>-|TRBD1|TRBV6-5|TRBJ1-3
TGTGCCAGCAGTAGAACTGACAGGGCTGGAAACACCATATATTTT
CASSRTDRAGNTIYF
>few|TRBD1|TRBV7-9|TRBJ1-1
TGTGCCAGCAGCTTACCCCGGGACAGGACTACAGCTTTCTTT
CASSLPRDRTTAFF
>-|TRBD1|TRBV9|TRBJ2-5
TGTGCCAGCAGCACCACAGGGGCCCGCGGGTTTGAGGAGACCCAGTACTTC
CASSTTGARGFEETQYF
>-|-|TRBV7-2|TRBJ1-1
TGTGCCAGCAGCCGCCAGAGGGCGAACACTGAAGCTTTCTTT
CASSRQRANTEAFF
>-|TRBD2|TRBV28|TRBJ2-5
TGTGCCAGCAGTCTAGCGGGAGCCATGGTAGAGACCCAGTACTTC
CASSLAGAMVETQYF
>-|-|TRBV7-9|TRBJ1-2
TGTGCCAGCAGCCCTCCCCTTTGGGGGGATGAACCTGATAACTATGGCTACACCTTC
CASSPPLWGDEPDNYGYTF
>-|TRBD1|TRBV5-6|TRBJ1-2
TGTGCCAGCAGCTTTTCCCGGTTGGGACAGGACTATGGCTACACCTTC
CASSFSRLGQDYGYTF
>-|TRBD1|TRBV7-6|TRBJ1-3
TGTGCCAGCAGCTTATCAGGACAGGATGCAAACACCATATATTTT
CASSLSGQDANTIYF
>once|-|TRBV9|TRBJ1-1
TGTGCCAGCAGCGCCTTTTGGGGGGGCCGCACTGAAGCTTTCTTT
CASSAFWGGRTEAFF